This TCR beta chain was identified during a study of blood T cells in healthy people across ages. Points from the study as a whole: CMV infection status of these donors was not known.

A J-beta primer mix and a sample-barcoded 5' primer were used in a second PCR of about 6 to 12 cycles. Sequencing of every sample gave 2.5 million or more CDR3-containing paired-end reads. TCRdb processed the 5' RACE reads anew with MiXCR; each CDR3 protein has one entry. This table has 780,000 or so distinct CDR3 sequences, 20% to 25% appearing once. To note about this clonotype: Its matching antigen is unknown.

Germline CDR1 and CDR2: SEHNR and FQNEAQ (reference sequence). V was clipped by 5 bases and J by 12 bases, with 16 bases between them. CDR3 length equals 13 residues. These data were also reused for a study on T cells of mothers and their children. That paper states: Second-PCR amplification with M1S added sample barcodes and 2-4 random nucleotides. There were over 9 million TCR beta CDR3 reads from each mother and about 3 million from each child.

The sequence came from a boy aged 5-17 years in good health. The chain links TRBV7-9 to TRBJ1-4; D unresolved. Sequencing was performed on blood. CDR3 nucleotides: TGTGCCAGCAGCCAGGCCCCGAATGCGGAACTGTTTTTT. Its protein product is CASSQAPNAELFF.